The 31 T cell receptor beta chains reported below all come from one sample, sequenced in a study of T cells in tumors after PD-1 blockade. Assay: immunoSEQ multiplex PCR; the TCRdb copy retains only in-frame clones and omits some. This table has 50,000 or so clones, 60% to 80% appearing once. Sequenced here: PBMCs, sampled before anti-PD-1 treatment. All receptors come from a human donor with basal cell carcinoma.

The chain recombines TRBV11-1 with TRBJ2-7; 10 nucleotides match TRBD1. V shed 2 bases, J shed 4 bases, and the junction held 5 bases outside the gene matches. This CDR3 region has 15 residues. CDR1 and CDR2 from the germline V gene are SGHAT and FQDESV (reference sequence). CDR3 residues: CASSLTGQGMYEQYF. The CDR3 DNA is TGTGCCAGCAGCTTAACGGGACAGGGGATGTACGAGCAGTACTTC.

The rearrangement uses TRBV28 and TRBJ1-2, with a weak D call TRBD1 (5 bases). V was clipped by 3 bases and J by 8 bases, with 16 bases between them. This CDR3 has 14 residues. CDR1 MDHEN and CDR2 SYDVKM come from the germline V gene. Written as DNA, the CDR3 is TGTGCCAGCAGTTTTGGGGGAGAGGGTAAAGGCTACACCTTC. It translates to CASSFGGEGKGYTF.

The chain joins TRBV6-5 to TRBJ1-2; no reliable D call. The CDR3 totals 14 residues. Germline CDR1 is MNHEY and CDR2 is SVGAGI. The V gene lost 2 bases and the J gene lost 4 bases, with 11 bases spanning the gap. The CDR3 loop reads CASSYVGTGYGYTF. CDR3 bases: TGTGCCAGCAGTTACGTGGGAACGGGCTATGGCTACACCTTC.

The rearrangement joins TRBV30 to TRBJ1-5; 7 nucleotides line up with TRBD1. The CDR3 extends over 14 amino acids. Germline V gene lookup returns CDR1 GTSNPN and CDR2 SVGIG (reference sequence). The trim removed 5 bases at V and 4 bases at J, leaving 8 bases unmatched. This CDR3 is CAWATGALNQPQHF. The CDR3 DNA follows: TGTGCCTGGGCCACAGGGGCCCTAAATCAGCCCCAGCATTTT.

This clone was recorded once. The V and J genes are TRBV9 and TRBJ1-1; 8 nucleotides match TRBD1. The CDR3 spans 15 residues. The germline V gene encodes CDR1 SGDLS and CDR2 YYNGEE. V was pared by 4 bases and J by 0 bases, with 5 bases of the junction left unmatched. Here the CDR3 reads CASSMGQDLNTEAFF. DNA for the CDR3: TGTGCCAGCAGCATGGGACAGGATCTGAACACTGAAGCTTTCTTT.

The chain recombines TRBV18 with TRBJ2-7, with TRBD1 as a possible D gene (5 bases). The V end lost 3 bases, the J end lost 0 bases, and 12 bases lay between the germline ends. Germline CDR1 and CDR2: KGHSH and LQKENI. This CDR3 has 15 amino acids. The CDR3 coding sequence is TGTGCCAGCTCACCCACCGGCCAGGGCTCCTACGAGCAGTACTTC. Its protein product is CASSPTGQGSYEQYF.

This clone was counted a single time. The chain has TRBV29-1 and TRBJ2-1; 9 bases fit TRBD1. This CDR3 contains 14 residues. Per the germline V gene, CDR1 is SQVTM and CDR2 is ANQGSEA. Trimming removed 6 bases from V and 8 bases from J; junction bases left unmatched: 11. The CDR3 region is CSVATGGSWDEQFF. The CDR3 nucleotides are TGCAGCGTCGCTACAGGGGGCTCTTGGGATGAGCAGTTCTTC.

This sequence joins TRBV7-6 and TRBJ1-3; no definite D call. Germline CDR1 is SGHVS and CDR2 is FNYEAQ. Deletions cut 4 bases from V and 0 bases from J, with 19 bases between. This CDR3 region has 18 residues. The CDR3 here is CASSSKSRGLTSGNTIYF. Written as DNA, the CDR3 is TGTGCCAGCAGCTCGAAATCTCGAGGCCTTACCTCTGGAAACACCATATATTTT.

In this sample, this clone turned up a few times. This chain joins TRBV4-2 and TRBJ2-6, with D maybe TRBD1 (6 bases). V lost 3 bases and J lost 0, with 15 bases in between. Germline loops: CDR1 LGHNA, CDR2 YNFKEQ. The CDR3 has 18 residues. The CDR3 is CASSHLYHRASGANVLTF. Here the CDR3 DNA reads TGTGCCAGCAGCCATCTTTACCACAGGGCCTCTGGGGCCAACGTCCTGACTTTC.

The rearrangement links TRBV2 to TRBJ2-7; TRBD1 aligns across 8 bases. Looked up from germline, CDR1 is SNHLY and CDR2 is FYNNEI. CDR3 length: 16 residues. Unmatched junction bases numbered 11, after V lost 3 bases and J lost 4 bases. CDR3 sequence: CASSDHARTGNYEQYF. The CDR3 bases are TGTGCCAGCAGTGACCACGCCCGGACAGGGAATTACGAGCAGTACTTC.

A single count supports this clone. The chain combines TRBV7-2 with TRBJ1-1; weak D call: TRBD1 (5 bases). Germline CDR1 and CDR2: SGHTA and FQGNSA. CDR3 length: 14 amino acids. V shed 6 bases and J shed 0 bases, with 11 bases lying between them. The CDR3 here is CASRPGNLNTEAFF. The CDR3 DNA reads as TGTGCCAGCAGGCCAGGGAACCTGAACACTGAAGCTTTCTTT.

This chain uses TRBV2 with TRBJ2-5; possibly TRBD2 for D (6 bases). Germline CDR1 reads SNHLY; CDR2 reads FYNNEI. The V end lost 7 bases, the J end lost 5 bases, and 14 bases lay between the germline ends. This CDR3 region has 13 residues. CDR3 bases: TGTGCCAGCAAACTAGCCCTTTGGGAGACCCAGTACTTC. Amino acids: CASKLALWETQYF.

The rearrangement uses TRBV6-5 and TRBJ1-5; TRBD1 aligns across 7 bases. The CDR3 covers 15 residues. Germline V gives CDR1 MNHEY, CDR2 SVGAGI. V shed 0 bases, J shed 5 bases, and the junction held 4 bases outside the gene matches. This chain's CDR3 is CASSYSRDSDQPQHF. In DNA form, the CDR3 reads TGTGCCAGCAGTTACTCCCGGGACAGTGATCAGCCCCAGCATTTT.

This clone appeared many times. The chain employs TRBV21-1 and TRBJ2-3; the D segment call TRBD1 is taken from the table without a DNA check. TRBV21-1 is termed a pseudogene. The CDR3 totals 16 residues. Here the CDR3 reads CASSKDKQGSTDTQYF. The CDR3 DNA follows: TGTGCCAGCAGCAAAGATAAACAGGGTAGCACAGATACGCAGTATTTT.

The chain uses TRBV29-1 and TRBJ1-2; D not resolved. Trimming cost V 0 bases and J 4 bases, with 12 bases left between them. Germline values: CDR1 SQVTM, CDR2 ANQGSEA. The CDR3 contains 14 residues. CDR3 in amino acids: CSVEDQQRIYGYTF. CDR3 DNA: TGCAGCGTTGAAGATCAACAAAGGATCTATGGCTACACCTTC.

The chain links TRBV29-1 to TRBJ1-1; weak D call: TRBD1 (6 bases). Looked up from germline, CDR1 is SQVTM and CDR2 is ANQGSEA. CDR3 length equals 11 residues. Between the trimmed V and J ends, which lost 4 bases and 10 bases, there was a span of 13 bases. The chain's CDR3 is CSVGTAGVAFF. The CDR3 nucleotides read TGCAGCGTTGGCACGGCAGGGGTAGCTTTCTTT.

The rearrangement uses TRBV5-1 and TRBJ2-5; the D gene is possibly TRBD1 (6 bases). CDR1 SGHRS and CDR2 YFSETQ come from the germline V gene. This CDR3 comprises 16 residues. V lost 1 base and J 1 base, leaving 14 bases between the germline ends. CDR3 residues: CASSLSRTGTQETQYF. The CDR3 region has the DNA TGCGCCAGCAGCTTGTCCCGTACAGGGACCCAAGAGACCCAGTACTTC.

The V gene is TRBV6-6, the J gene TRBJ2-1, with D possibly TRBD2 on 5 matching bases. The CDR3 is made up of 15 amino acids. V gave up 7 bases and J gave up 2 bases, with 15 bases separating them. Germline assignment: CDR1 MNHNY and CDR2 SVGAGI (reference sequence). The CDR3 coding sequence is TGTGCCAGCAAACACACTACGACTACCTACAATGAGCAGTTCTTC. This codes for CASKHTTTTYNEQFF.

CDR3 loop: CASSRGGAGEKLFF. For the CDR3, the DNA is TGTGCCAGTAGTAGAGGGGGCGCGGGTGAAAAACTGTTTTTT. This chain links TRBV19 with TRBJ1-4; 7 bases match TRBD1. The length of the CDR3 is 14 residues. The J segment lost 7 bases and the V segment lost 4 bases, leaving 6 bases of the junction unmatched. CDR1 LNHDA and CDR2 SQIVND come from the germline V gene (reference sequence).

V usage is TRBV19 and J usage is TRBJ2-7, with 7 nucleotides matching TRBD1. J was trimmed by 0 bases and V by 4 bases; bases with no gene match: 9. This CDR3 is built from 16 residues. The germline V gene has CDR1 LNHDA and CDR2 SQIVND (reference sequence). Here the CDR3 reads CASSTPTGKNSYEQYF. The CDR3 region has the DNA TGTGCCAGTAGTACGCCGACAGGGAAGAACTCCTACGAGCAGTACTTC.

The V gene is TRBV7-9, the J gene TRBJ1-1; 7 bases fit TRBD1. Germline values: CDR1 SEHNR, CDR2 FQNEAQ (reference sequence). This CDR3 comprises 14 residues. Losses at the gene ends were 3 bases for V and 0 bases for J; bases not matched to a gene: 1. CDR3 nucleotide sequence: TGTGCCAGCAGCTTTGACAGGGTGAACACTGAAGCTTTCTTT. Translated: CASSFDRVNTEAFF.

This clone showed up just once. The chain employs TRBV5-4 and TRBJ2-2; the D is unclear. Trimming cost V 0 bases and J 0 bases, with 6 bases left between them. CDR3 length: 15 amino acids. The germline CDR1 and CDR2 sequences are SGHNT and YYREEE (reference sequence). The CDR3 DNA reads TGTGCCAGCAGCTTGGCGCGGTCGAACACCGGGGAGCTGTTTTTT. Residues: CASSLARSNTGELFF.

The rearrangement uses TRBV28 and TRBJ2-7; TRBD2 matches 14 bases. Per the germline V gene, CDR1 is MDHEN and CDR2 is SYDVKM. The ends lost 2 bases at V and 3 bases at J; junction bases unmatched: 6. This CDR3 spans 17 amino acids. The CDR3 loop is CASSLAPGTSGSYEQYF. The DNA for the CDR3 is TGTGCCAGCAGTTTAGCCCCCGGGACTAGCGGGAGCTACGAGCAGTACTTC.

For the CDR3, the DNA is TGCGCCAGCAGCGTCCGGGACAGAACTAGCACAGATACGCAGTATTTT. Translation gives CASSVRDRTSTDTQYF. The rearrangement links TRBV5-1 to TRBJ2-3, with 7 bases fitting TRBD1. Per germline, CDR1 SGHRS and CDR2 YFSETQ. This CDR3 contains 16 residues. The V segment lost 4 bases and the J segment 0 bases; nucleotides outside the gene matches: 8. Together with reference TRBV5-1 and TRBJ2-3, the CDR3 gives the full variable domain: KAGVTQTPRYLIKTRGQQVTLSCSPISGHRSVSWYQQTPGQGLQFLFEYFSETQRNKGNFPGRFSGRQFSNSRSEMNVSTLELGDSALYLCASSVRDRTSTDTQYFGPGTRLTVL.

The V gene is TRBV29-1, the J gene TRBJ1-1; D gene ambiguous. The CDR3 contains 10 residues. Germline-derived CDR1 and CDR2 are SQVTM and ANQGSEA. The V gene lost 5 bases and the J gene lost 11 bases, with 12 bases spanning the gap. This CDR3 reads CSVIPGRAFF. The CDR3 bases are TGCAGCGTTATACCCGGGAGGGCTTTCTTT.

CDR3 sequence (DNA): TGTGCCAGCAGGGGGACAGGGGGCCCGAACACTGAAGCTTTCTTT. It codes for CASRGTGGPNTEAFF. The J gene is TRBJ1-1, the V gene TRBV2; 12 bases fit TRBD1. V was clipped by 6 bases and J by 1 base; unmatched bases: 3. In germline, CDR1 is SNHLY, CDR2 FYNNEI. This CDR3 is 15 amino acids long.

This sequence joins TRBV5-1 and TRBJ2-2; 12 nucleotides line up with TRBD2. This CDR3 has 16 amino acids. Germline CDR1 is SGHRS and CDR2 is YFSETQ. Germline trimming cut 4 bases from V and 1 base from J; bases unmatched to any gene: 2. CDR3 loop: CASSRLAGVNTGELFF. DNA of the CDR3: TGCGCCAGCAGCCGACTAGCGGGAGTGAACACCGGGGAGCTGTTTTTT.

Only a few counts were recorded for this clone. The chain is built from TRBV7-9 and TRBJ1-1; weak D call: TRBD1 (5 bases). Trimming stripped 5 bases from V and 6 bases from J, with 22 bases between. This CDR3 comprises 16 residues. The germline V gene has CDR1 SEHNR and CDR2 FQNEAQ (reference sequence). Here the CDR3 DNA reads TGTGCCAGCAGCCCTACCGGACGGACAAGAGAACCTGAAGCTTTCTTT. It is translated as CASSPTGRTREPEAFF.

J is TRBJ1-2 and V is TRBV18; D unclear. The CDR3 extends over 12 amino acids. Germline V lookup: CDR1 KGHSH, CDR2 LQKENI. V lost 2 bases to trimming and J lost 8 bases, with 9 bases between them. CDR3 sequence reads: CASSPGDPGYTF. CDR3 in DNA: TGTGCCAGCTCACCAGGCGATCCCGGCTACACCTTC.

The chain is built from TRBV27 and TRBJ1-2; 8 bases are shared with TRBD1. After removal of 10 bases from V and 3 bases from J, the junction contained 13 bases not matched to a gene. CDR3 length equals 15 residues. Germline V gene sequence: CDR1 MNHEY, CDR2 SMNVEV (reference sequence). The DNA of the CDR3 is TGTGCCACCCTATCGTGGGCAGGGGGCGACTATGGCTACACCTTC. It encodes CATLSWAGGDYGYTF.

CDR3 protein: CASSPSGSSYNEQFF. The CDR3 DNA reads TGTGCCAGCAGCCCAAGCGGGAGCTCCTACAATGAGCAGTTCTTC. The rearrangement uses TRBV7-9 and TRBJ2-1; 8 bases map to TRBD2. CDR1 is SEHNR and CDR2 is FQNEAQ in the germline V gene (reference sequence). V lost 5 bases and J lost 0; bases outside the gene matches: 3. CDR3 size: 15 residues.